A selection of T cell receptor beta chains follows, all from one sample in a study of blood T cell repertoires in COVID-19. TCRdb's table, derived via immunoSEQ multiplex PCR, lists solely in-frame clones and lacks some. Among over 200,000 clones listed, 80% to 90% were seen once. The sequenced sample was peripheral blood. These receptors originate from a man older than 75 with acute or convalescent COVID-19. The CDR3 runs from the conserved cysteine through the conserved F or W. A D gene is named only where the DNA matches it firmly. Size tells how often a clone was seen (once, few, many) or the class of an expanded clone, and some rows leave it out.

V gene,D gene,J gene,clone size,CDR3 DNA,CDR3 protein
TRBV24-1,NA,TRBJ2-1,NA,TGTGCCACCAGAAGCGAACGCTCCTACAATGAGCAGTTCTTC,CATRSERSYNEQFF
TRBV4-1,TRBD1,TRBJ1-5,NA,TGCGCCAGCAGCCAAGATAATGCGGGAAGGGGGCATCAGCCCCAGCATTTT,CASSQDNAGRGHQPQHF
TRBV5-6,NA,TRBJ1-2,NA,TGTGCCAGCACCCTGGACAAGAACTATGGCTACACCTTC,CASTLDKNYGYTF
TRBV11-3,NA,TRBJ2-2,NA,TGTGCCAGCAGCTTAGGGGACATCTTCTCGAACACCGGGGAGCTGTTTTTT,CASSLGDIFSNTGELFF
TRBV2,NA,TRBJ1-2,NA,TGTGCCAGCAGTGATCGCGGGGCTTGGTATGGCTACACCTTC,CASSDRGAWYGYTF
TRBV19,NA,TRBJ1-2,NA,TGTGCCAGTAGTCCGAAACAGGGAGGGTCGGCAAATGGCTACACCTTC,CASSPKQGGSANGYTF
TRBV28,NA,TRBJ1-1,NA,TGTGCCAGCAGTTTGGGCAGTCGAGCTTTCTTT,CASSLGSRAFF
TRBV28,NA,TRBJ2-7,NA,TGTGCCACCCTAGGACATCTTATTAGCTCCTACGAGCAGTACTTC,CATLGHLISSYEQYF
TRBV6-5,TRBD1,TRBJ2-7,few,TGTGCCATCGGAAAACCTGGACAGGGGGTCTACGAGCAGTACTTC,CAIGKPGQGVYEQYF
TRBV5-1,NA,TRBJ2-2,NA,TGCGCCAGCGCTGCGGGGACCCCGACCACCGGGGAGCTGTTTTTT,CASAAGTPTTGELFF
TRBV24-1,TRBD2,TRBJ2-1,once,TGTGCCACCAGTGATGTGCGGGAGCCCTACAATGAGCAGTTCTTC,CATSDVREPYNEQFF
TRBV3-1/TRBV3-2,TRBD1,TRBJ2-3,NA,TGTGCCAGCAGCCTAACTGACAGGGGGAACACAGATACGCAGTATTTT,CASSLTDRGNTDTQYF
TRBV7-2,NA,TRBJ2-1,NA,TGTGCCAGCAGCTTACCCGGGGGATACAATGAGCAGTTCTTC,CASSLPGGYNEQFF
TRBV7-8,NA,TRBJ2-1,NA,TGTGCCAGCAGCCTTGGCGGGGCCGGGTATGAGCAGTTCTTC,CASSLGGAGYEQFF
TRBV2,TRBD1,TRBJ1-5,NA,TGTGCCAGCGCCGGGACAGGGGGAACGGGTAATCAGCCCCAGCATTTT,CASAGTGGTGNQPQHF
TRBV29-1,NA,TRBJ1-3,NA,TGCAGCGTTGGCAGCTCTGGAAACACCATATATTTT,CSVGSSGNTIYF
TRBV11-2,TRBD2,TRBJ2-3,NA,TGTGCCAGCAGCTTTGCTAGCGGGACTGTTTTTACCGATACGCAGTATTTT,CASSFASGTVFTDTQYF
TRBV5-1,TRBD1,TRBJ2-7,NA,TGCGCCAGCAGCTCAAGACAGGGGTCCACCTACGAGCAGTACTTC,CASSSRQGSTYEQYF
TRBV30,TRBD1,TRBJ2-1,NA,TGTGCCTGGAGGAGGACAGGGGCCTACAATGAGCAGTTCTTC,CAWRRTGAYNEQFF
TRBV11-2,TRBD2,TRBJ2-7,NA,TGTGCCAGCAGCTTAGATAGCGGGACCCCCAGCTACGAGCAGTACTTC,CASSLDSGTPSYEQYF